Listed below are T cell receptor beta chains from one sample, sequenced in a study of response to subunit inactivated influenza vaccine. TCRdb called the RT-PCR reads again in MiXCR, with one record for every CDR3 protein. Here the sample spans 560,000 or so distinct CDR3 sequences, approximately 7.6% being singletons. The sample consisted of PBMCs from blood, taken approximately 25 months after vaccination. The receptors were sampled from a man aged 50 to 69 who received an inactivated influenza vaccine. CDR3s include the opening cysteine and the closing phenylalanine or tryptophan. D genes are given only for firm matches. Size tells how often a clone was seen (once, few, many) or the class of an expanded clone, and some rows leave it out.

CDR3 DNA: TGCGCCAGCAGCTCCCGGAGCACTAGCACAGATACGCAGTATTTT; CDR3 protein: CASSSRSTSTDTQYF; V gene: TRBV5-1; clone size: -; D gene: -; J gene: TRBJ2-3
CDR3 DNA: TGCAGTGCGAGAAGTCCAAGTGCCTTTAGGGGCGAGCAGTACTTC; CDR3 protein: CSARSPSAFRGEQYF; V gene: TRBV20-1; clone size: few; D gene: -; J gene: TRBJ2-7
CDR3 DNA: TGCGCCAGCAGCCAAGATAACAGGGTAGATTCACCCCTCCACTTT; CDR3 protein: CASSQDNRVDSPLHF; V gene: TRBV4-3; clone size: -; D gene: -; J gene: TRBJ1-6
CDR3 DNA: TGCGCCAGCAGCTTGGACGGCCACACAGATACGCAGTATTTT; CDR3 protein: CASSLDGHTDTQYF; V gene: TRBV5-1; clone size: -; D gene: -; J gene: TRBJ2-3
CDR3 DNA: TGCAGTGCTAGGCACAGGGGACCTAATGAGCAGTTCTTC; CDR3 protein: CSARHRGPNEQFF; V gene: TRBV20-1; clone size: -; D gene: TRBD1; J gene: TRBJ2-1
CDR3 DNA: TGTGCCAGCAGTACCCGAGGGGACACGTGGGACTCACCCCTCCACTTT; CDR3 protein: CASSTRGDTWDSPLHF; V gene: TRBV12-3/TRBV12-4; clone size: -; D gene: -; J gene: TRBJ1-6
CDR3 DNA: TGTGCCAGCAGCCAAGATTCGAGGGAGACCCAGTACTTC; CDR3 protein: CASSQDSRETQYF; V gene: TRBV4-2; clone size: once; D gene: -; J gene: TRBJ2-5
CDR3 DNA: TGCGCCAGCAGCTTGGGAACGGTTCCCCTCACGTACGAGCAGTACTTC; CDR3 protein: CASSLGTVPLTYEQYF; V gene: TRBV5-1; clone size: -; D gene: -; J gene: TRBJ2-7
CDR3 DNA: TGTGCCAGCAGTACCCAGACTAGCGGGAGATCCTACAATGAGCAGTTCTTC; CDR3 protein: CASSTQTSGRSYNEQFF; V gene: TRBV28; clone size: -; D gene: TRBD2; J gene: TRBJ2-1
CDR3 DNA: TGTGCCACCAGCAGACCGACAGGGGGCGCAGATACGCAGTATTTT; CDR3 protein: CATSRPTGGADTQYF; V gene: TRBV15; clone size: few; D gene: TRBD1; J gene: TRBJ2-3
CDR3 DNA: TGTGCCAGCAGCCCTACCTGGACAGGGAGCGCTGAAGCTTTCTTT; CDR3 protein: CASSPTWTGSAEAFF; V gene: TRBV4-2; clone size: -; D gene: TRBD1; J gene: TRBJ1-1
CDR3 DNA: TGCGCCAGCAGCCCGGGGACAGGGCAGCAAGAGACCCAGTACTTC; CDR3 protein: CASSPGTGQQETQYF; V gene: TRBV5-1; clone size: few; D gene: TRBD1; J gene: TRBJ2-5
CDR3 DNA: TGTGCCACCAGTGGCCTTGGGGGACCCACAGATACGCAGTATTTT; CDR3 protein: CATSGLGGPTDTQYF; V gene: TRBV24-1; clone size: -; D gene: -; J gene: TRBJ2-3
CDR3 DNA: TGTGCCAGCAGCCTCTATCTTGGGGGCCGTTTAAATGAAAAACTGTTTTTT; CDR3 protein: CASSLYLGGRLNEKLFF; V gene: TRBV5-6; clone size: -; D gene: -; J gene: TRBJ1-4
CDR3 DNA: TGCACCAGCAGCTTGGAGTGGGGCACCGGGGAGCTGTTTTTT; CDR3 protein: CTSSLEWGTGELFF; V gene: TRBV5-1; clone size: -; D gene: -; J gene: TRBJ2-2
CDR3 DNA: TGTGCCAGCCGGGCGACTTGGGATACGCAGTATTTT; CDR3 protein: CASRATWDTQYF; V gene: TRBV27; clone size: few; D gene: -; J gene: TRBJ2-3
CDR3 DNA: TGTGCCAGCAGTAACGACAGGGGCGCCTACAATGAGCAGTTCTTC; CDR3 protein: CASSNDRGAYNEQFF; V gene: TRBV2; clone size: few; D gene: TRBD1; J gene: TRBJ2-1
CDR3 DNA: TGCAGTGCTAGAGATTGGTTCAGGAACACTGAAGCTTTCTTT; CDR3 protein: CSARDWFRNTEAFF; V gene: TRBV20-1; clone size: -; D gene: -; J gene: TRBJ1-1
CDR3 DNA: TGCAGTGCTAGTTCGGGGGAGGGCCATGGAGAGACCCAGTACTTC; CDR3 protein: CSASSGEGHGETQYF; V gene: TRBV20-1; clone size: many; D gene: TRBD2; J gene: TRBJ2-5
CDR3 DNA: TGCGCCAGCAGCTTGGGAAGCGGGGACAATGAGCAGTTCTTC; CDR3 protein: CASSLGSGDNEQFF; V gene: TRBV5-1; clone size: -; D gene: TRBD2; J gene: TRBJ2-1
CDR3 DNA: TGTGCCGTCGGGGGAAGGAATGAGCAGTTCTTC; CDR3 protein: CAVGGRNEQFF; V gene: TRBV3-1; clone size: many; D gene: -; J gene: TRBJ2-1
CDR3 DNA: TGTGCCAGCAGTTTTCTCCAGGGTGGGGAAAAACTGTTTTTT; CDR3 protein: CASSFLQGGEKLFF; V gene: TRBV27; clone size: few; D gene: -; J gene: TRBJ1-4
CDR3 DNA: TGTGCCAGCAGCCCCGGGGAAGGGGGCAAAAACATTCAGTACTTC; CDR3 protein: CASSPGEGGKNIQYF; V gene: TRBV3-1; clone size: -; D gene: -; J gene: TRBJ2-4
CDR3 DNA: TGTGCCAGCGGCGTCGGACGCTCCTACGAGCAGTACTTC; CDR3 protein: CASGVGRSYEQYF; V gene: TRBV5-6; clone size: few; D gene: -; J gene: TRBJ2-7
CDR3 DNA: TGCAGTCCAATAACGGGTAGTGGAGAGACCCAGTACTTT; CDR3 protein: CSPITGSGETQYF; V gene: TRBV20-1; clone size: -; D gene: -; J gene: TRBJ2-5
CDR3 DNA: TGTGCCAGCAGTTACTCGCAAGCGGGGGGGCTTAATGAGCAGTTCTTC; CDR3 protein: CASSYSQAGGLNEQFF; V gene: TRBV6-5; clone size: few; D gene: TRBD2; J gene: TRBJ2-1
CDR3 DNA: TGTGCCAGCAGCTTAGATAGTACGGGAGGGTCCTCCTACGAGCAGTACTTC; CDR3 protein: CASSLDSTGGSSYEQYF; V gene: TRBV11-2; clone size: few; D gene: TRBD2; J gene: TRBJ2-7
CDR3 DNA: TGTGCCAGCAGCATCGACAGGGGGCGCCAAGGTGAGCAGTTCTTC; CDR3 protein: CASSIDRGRQGEQFF; V gene: TRBV7-8; clone size: many; D gene: TRBD1; J gene: TRBJ2-1
CDR3 DNA: TGTGCCACCTATTTGACAGGCAATGAGCAGTTCTTC; CDR3 protein: CATYLTGNEQFF; V gene: TRBV28; clone size: few; D gene: -; J gene: TRBJ2-1
CDR3 DNA: TGTGCCGTCGGGGACAGCCAAATTATTTCTGGAAACACCATATATTTT; CDR3 protein: CAVGDSQIISGNTIYF; V gene: TRBV10-3; clone size: many; D gene: TRBD1; J gene: TRBJ1-3
CDR3 DNA: TGTGCCAGCAGTTACAGGGGGCCATCGGACGAGCAGTACTTC; CDR3 protein: CASSYRGPSDEQYF; V gene: TRBV6-5; clone size: few; D gene: TRBD1; J gene: TRBJ2-7
CDR3 DNA: TGTGCCAGCGTCCTAAGGGCGGGGGGAGGGGAGCAGTTCTTC; CDR3 protein: CASVLRAGGGEQFF; V gene: TRBV6-1; clone size: few; D gene: TRBD2; J gene: TRBJ2-1
CDR3 DNA: TGTGCCAGCAGTTTCCGACAAAGGGGAGAATTGAGCTCTGGAAACACCATATATTTT; CDR3 protein: CASSFRQRGELSSGNTIYF; V gene: TRBV12-3/TRBV12-4; clone size: many; D gene: -; J gene: TRBJ1-3
CDR3 DNA: TGTGCCAGCTCCCCCCCATCCGCGGGGGCGACCCAGTACTTC; CDR3 protein: CASSPPSAGATQYF; V gene: TRBV18; clone size: -; D gene: -; J gene: TRBJ2-5
CDR3 DNA: TGTGCCAGCAGAGGGGACAGAACCACCGGGGAGCTGTTTTTT; CDR3 protein: CASRGDRTTGELFF; V gene: TRBV12-3/TRBV12-4; clone size: many; D gene: TRBD1; J gene: TRBJ2-2
CDR3 DNA: TGCGCCAGCAGCTTGGCGTACCCGGCTGAAGCTTTCTTT; CDR3 protein: CASSLAYPAEAFF; V gene: TRBV5-1; clone size: many; D gene: -; J gene: TRBJ1-1
CDR3 DNA: TGTGCCACCAGTGATTTGGGCAGAACGAATCCGCAGTATTTT; CDR3 protein: CATSDLGRTNPQYF; V gene: TRBV24-1; clone size: few; D gene: -; J gene: TRBJ2-3
CDR3 DNA: TGCAGTGCCCTACAAGGACAGAACACTGAAGCTTTCTTT; CDR3 protein: CSALQGQNTEAFF; V gene: TRBV20-1; clone size: -; D gene: -; J gene: TRBJ1-1
CDR3 DNA: TGTGCCAGCAGCCCCCAGTTAGCCGGGGGACTAGATACGCAGTATTTT; CDR3 protein: CASSPQLAGGLDTQYF; V gene: TRBV7-9; clone size: many; D gene: -; J gene: TRBJ2-3
CDR3 DNA: TGTGCCAGCAGCCGGGACCGAAGCACAGATACGCAGTATTTT; CDR3 protein: CASSRDRSTDTQYF; V gene: TRBV12-3/TRBV12-4; clone size: many; D gene: -; J gene: TRBJ2-3
CDR3 DNA: TGCAGTGCTAGACGAACGGCGGAGACCCAGTACTTC; CDR3 protein: CSARRTAETQYF; V gene: TRBV20-1; clone size: few; D gene: -; J gene: TRBJ2-5
CDR3 DNA: TGTGCCAGCAGTTACTCACAGACGAACACCGGGGAGCTGTTTTTT; CDR3 protein: CASSYSQTNTGELFF; V gene: TRBV6-5; clone size: many; D gene: -; J gene: TRBJ2-2
CDR3 DNA: TGTGCCACCAGTGATCTGACAGGGGGCTATGGCTACACCTTC; CDR3 protein: CATSDLTGGYGYTF; V gene: TRBV24-1; clone size: few; D gene: TRBD1; J gene: TRBJ1-2
CDR3 DNA: TGTGCCAGCAGCCTACACCTTAAGCCGTCCTCTGGAAACACCATATATTTT; CDR3 protein: CASSLHLKPSSGNTIYF; V gene: TRBV7-3; clone size: many; D gene: -; J gene: TRBJ1-3
CDR3 DNA: TGTGCCAGCAGCCCCTTAAGGACAGTTCACACCGGGGAGCTGTTTTTT; CDR3 protein: CASSPLRTVHTGELFF; V gene: TRBV28; clone size: many; D gene: -; J gene: TRBJ2-2
CDR3 DNA: TGCAGTGCGCACGGGGGTGGGGACAGTCTATTCGATGAGCAGTTCTTC; CDR3 protein: CSAHGGGDSLFDEQFF; V gene: TRBV20-1; clone size: -; D gene: -; J gene: TRBJ2-1
CDR3 DNA: TGTGCCAGTAGTCAACATGGCGATTCACAAGAGACCCAGTACTTC; CDR3 protein: CASSQHGDSQETQYF; V gene: TRBV19; clone size: few; D gene: -; J gene: TRBJ2-5
CDR3 DNA: TGTGCCAGCAGTTTCCAGGACAGGGCGGAGCTGTTTTTT; CDR3 protein: CASSFQDRAELFF; V gene: TRBV12-3/TRBV12-4; clone size: many; D gene: TRBD1; J gene: TRBJ2-2
CDR3 DNA: TGTGCCACCAGCAGTCAGGGGAGAGTGACTAATGAAAAACTGTTTTTT; CDR3 protein: CATSSQGRVTNEKLFF; V gene: TRBV15; clone size: -; D gene: -; J gene: TRBJ1-4
CDR3 DNA: TGCAGTGCTAGAGGTCTGGGGTCACGAATGTTGGGTTACAATGAGCAGTTCTTC; CDR3 protein: CSARGLGSRMLGYNEQFF; V gene: TRBV20-1; clone size: -; D gene: -; J gene: TRBJ2-1
CDR3 DNA: TGCGCCAGCAGCCCGGTTCAGAGCACCGGGGAGCTGTTTTTT; CDR3 protein: CASSPVQSTGELFF; V gene: TRBV5-1; clone size: few; D gene: -; J gene: TRBJ2-2
CDR3 DNA: TGTGCCAGCAGCGTAGGGGGACAGGGTAACCATGGCTACACCTTC; CDR3 protein: CASSVGGQGNHGYTF; V gene: TRBV9; clone size: -; D gene: TRBD1; J gene: TRBJ1-2
CDR3 DNA: TGCAGCGTTGAAGGAAGGCTGGCCGGTGAAGCTTTCTTT; CDR3 protein: CSVEGRLAGEAFF; V gene: TRBV29-1; clone size: -; D gene: -; J gene: TRBJ1-1
CDR3 DNA: TGTGCCATCAGTGGTAATAGCGGGTCGACCTACGAGCAGTACTTC; CDR3 protein: CAISGNSGSTYEQYF; V gene: TRBV10-3; clone size: -; D gene: TRBD2; J gene: TRBJ2-7
CDR3 DNA: TGCAGTGCTAGTTCGGGACAGGGGGGCACCGGGGAGCTGTTTTTT; CDR3 protein: CSASSGQGGTGELFF; V gene: TRBV20-1; clone size: -; D gene: TRBD1; J gene: TRBJ2-2
CDR3 DNA: TGCAGTGCCCGAGGACAGTCGAAGACCCAGTACTTC; CDR3 protein: CSARGQSKTQYF; V gene: TRBV20-1; clone size: -; D gene: -; J gene: TRBJ2-5
CDR3 DNA: TGCAGCGTTAGGAGGGACCAAACCACAGATACGCAGTATTTT; CDR3 protein: CSVRRDQTTDTQYF; V gene: TRBV29-1; clone size: many; D gene: -; J gene: TRBJ2-3
CDR3 DNA: TGTGCCATTTTCACAGCCTCTAACTATGTTAGCTACACCTTC; CDR3 protein: CAIFTASNYVSYTF; V gene: TRBV9; clone size: many; D gene: -; J gene: TRBJ1-2
CDR3 DNA: TGCGCCAGCAGCTTGGCGGGGGATGCAGATACGCAGTATTTT; CDR3 protein: CASSLAGDADTQYF; V gene: TRBV5-1; clone size: many; D gene: -; J gene: TRBJ2-3
CDR3 DNA: TGCAGTGCTAGAGTACTGGGCAGGGGAAGAACCTACGAGCAGTACTTC; CDR3 protein: CSARVLGRGRTYEQYF; V gene: TRBV20-1; clone size: -; D gene: -; J gene: TRBJ2-7